Listed below are T cell receptor beta chains from one sample, sequenced in a study of T cell responses to AZD1222 COVID-19 vaccine. Measured with immunoSEQ multiplex PCR; TCRdb has only the in-frame clones, and not every one. The table shows 140,000 to 150,000 clones, with over 75% occurring only once. The sequences come from peripheral blood, collected on day 0 of AZD1222 vaccination. The receptor source for this set is an adult in good health. CDR3s include the opening cysteine and the closing phenylalanine or tryptophan. A D gene is named only where the DNA matches it firmly. Clone size is not always given. Where it is, it says once, few, many or a class for expanded clones.

D	V	size	J	DNA	CDR3
TRBD1	TRBV29-1	-	TRBJ2-7	TGCAGCGTTGCACAGGGGGTTAGCTACGAGCAGTACTTC	CSVAQGVSYEQYF
-	TRBV5-1	-	TRBJ1-4	TGCGCCAGCAGCCATGGGGGGACGACAGGAACTAATGAAAAACTGTTTTTT	CASSHGGTTGTNEKLFF
-	TRBV9	-	TRBJ2-3	TGTGCCAGCAGCCTCATTGCGGGTTTCACAGATACGCAGTATTTT	CASSLIAGFTDTQYF
TRBD1	TRBV7-9	-	TRBJ1-4	TGTGCCAGCAGACCCGGACAGGCGAATGAAAAACTGTTTTTT	CASRPGQANEKLFF
-	TRBV20-1	-	TRBJ1-2	TGCAGTGCTGGGGTGGACTATGGCTACACCTTC	CSAGVDYGYTF
-	TRBV10-3	-	TRBJ1-2	TGTGCCATCAGTGATCCCCAGGGTAGCTATGGCTACACCTTC	CAISDPQGSYGYTF
TRBD1	TRBV5-1	-	TRBJ1-5	TGCGCCAGCAGCTCAGGACAGGGGGGCAATCAGCCCCAGCATTTT	CASSSGQGGNQPQHF
-	TRBV27	-	TRBJ1-5	TGTGCCAGCAGTCCCGGACTTGGCGCCGGCTATCAGCCCCAGCATTTT	CASSPGLGAGYQPQHF
-	TRBV7-2	once	TRBJ1-2	TGTGCCAGCAGCTATCCGGGAATACAGCGCTACACCTTC	CASSYPGIQRYTF
TRBD1	TRBV27	few	TRBJ1-2	TGTGCCAGCAGTTTAAGGGGGCTGACTAACTATGGCTACACCTTC	CASSLRGLTNYGYTF
TRBD2	TRBV5-1	-	TRBJ2-1	TGCGCCAGCAGCTTGGCCGAAACTAGCGGGAGGAATGAGCAGTTCTTC	CASSLAETSGRNEQFF
-	TRBV6-5	few	TRBJ2-2	TGTGCCAGCAGTTACGGGGGGAACACCGGGGAGCTGTTTTTT	CASSYGGNTGELFF
-	TRBV5-1	-	TRBJ2-7	TGCGCCAGCAGCTTTAATCCCGGGACCTACGAGCAGTACTTC	CASSFNPGTYEQYF
TRBD2	TRBV6-4	-	TRBJ2-1	TGTGCCAGCGGGAGGCTAGCGGGAAGGAATGAGCAGTTCTTC	CASGRLAGRNEQFF
-	TRBV9	-	TRBJ1-1	TGTGCCAGCAGCGAGGGGGGTCTTAGGGGTACTGAAGCTTTCTTT	CASSEGGLRGTEAFF
-	TRBV7-9	-	TRBJ2-3	TGTGCCAGCAGCTTAGGGACAGATACGCAGTATTTT	CASSLGTDTQYF
TRBD1	TRBV18	once	TRBJ1-1	TGTGCCAGCTCACCAACTGGGTACAGGGGAAGCACTGAAGCTTTCTTT	CASSPTGYRGSTEAFF
-	TRBV2	-	TRBJ1-5	TGTGCCAGCAGGCTACAAGTATATCAGCCCCAGCATTTT	CASRLQVYQPQHF
TRBD1	TRBV5-5	-	TRBJ2-7	TGTGCCAGCAGCTTTGGGCAGGGGGCTAAGTACGAGCAGTACTTC	CASSFGQGAKYEQYF
TRBD1	TRBV6-2/TRBV6-3	-	TRBJ2-2	TGTGCCAGCAGGCCTTCGACAGGGGGGAACACCGGGGAGCTGTTTTTT	CASRPSTGGNTGELFF
-	TRBV27	-	TRBJ2-3	TGTGCCAGCAGTTCTCTGGCAGATACGCAGTATTTT	CASSSLADTQYF
-	TRBV6-4	-	TRBJ1-6	TGTGCCAGCAGTGACGGCCCCGCAGGGAGTTCACCCCTCCACTTT	CASSDGPAGSSPLHF
-	TRBV10-3	-	TRBJ2-6	TGTGCCATCAGTGAGATGGGGCCTGGGGCCAACGTCCTGACTTTC	CAISEMGPGANVLTF
TRBD2	TRBV7-9	-	TRBJ2-5	TGTGCCAGCAGCATCGTACTAGCGGGAGAGACCCAGTACTTC	CASSIVLAGETQYF
-	TRBV30	-	TRBJ2-3	TGTGCCTGGAGTACGGGCACAGATACGCAGTATTTT	CAWSTGTDTQYF
TRBD1	TRBV5-5	-	TRBJ1-4	TGTGCCAGCAGCTTATTTTCCGGGACAGGGGATGAAAAACTGTTTTTT	CASSLFSGTGDEKLFF
TRBD1	TRBV29-1	-	TRBJ2-7	TGCAGCGTTGAAAGCGACAGGGAGTACGAGCAGTACTTC	CSVESDREYEQYF
-	TRBV7-9	-	TRBJ1-5	TGTGCCAGCAGCCTAACCGATCAGCCCCAGCATTTT	CASSLTDQPQHF
TRBD1	TRBV6-5	-	TRBJ2-7	TGTGCCAGCGTTGAGGACAGGGTCTCCTACGAGCAGTACTTC	CASVEDRVSYEQYF
-	TRBV12-1	-	TRBJ2-5	TGTGCCAGCAGCCACTCGGTAGGCGGGGGAATGGGAGGAGAGACCCAGTACTTC	CASSHSVGGGMGGETQYF
-	TRBV5-4	-	TRBJ1-1	TGTGCCAGCAGCTTTGGGACATCGAACACTGAAGCTTTCTTT	CASSFGTSNTEAFF
-	TRBV7-6	-	TRBJ1-1	TGTGCCAGCAGCTTAATGGACACCTTGAACACTGAAGCTTTCTTT	CASSLMDTLNTEAFF
TRBD1	TRBV30	-	TRBJ1-6	TGTGCCTGGAGCCCCATGACAGGGGGCTCCTATAATTCACCCCTCCACTTT	CAWSPMTGGSYNSPLHF
TRBD2	TRBV4-2	medium-sized	TRBJ2-5	TGTGCCAGCAGCGAAGGTCCGGGACTAGCGACCCAGTACTTC	CASSEGPGLATQYF
-	TRBV18	-	TRBJ1-6	TGTGCCAGCTCACCAAACAGGGAATACTCACCCCTCCACTTT	CASSPNREYSPLHF
TRBD2	TRBV14	-	TRBJ2-1	TGTGCCAGCAGCCGGGTAGCGGGGGGGCGTTACAATGAGCAGTTCTTC	CASSRVAGGRYNEQFF
TRBD1	TRBV6-5	many	TRBJ1-6	TGTGCCAGCAGGTCGACAGGGCGAAATTCACCCCTCCACTTT	CASRSTGRNSPLHF
-	TRBV9	-	TRBJ2-7	TGTGCCAGCAGCGCCTTCCCGGGGAGCTCCTACGAGCAGTACTTC	CASSAFPGSSYEQYF
-	TRBV4-2	-	TRBJ2-3	TGTGCCAGCAGCCGGGAGTCGGGCACAGATACGCAGTATTTT	CASSRESGTDTQYF
-	TRBV7-2	-	TRBJ2-7	TGTGCCAGCAGCGCGGCTAGCTCCTACGAGCAGTACTTC	CASSAASSYEQYF
-	TRBV15	-	TRBJ1-4	TGTGCCACCAGCAGAGATATCGGTAATGAAAAACTGTTTTTT	CATSRDIGNEKLFF
TRBD2	TRBV11-1	-	TRBJ2-3	TGTGCCAGCAGCATAGCCGGGACTAGCGGGAGTGTCACAGATACGCAGTATTTT	CASSIAGTSGSVTDTQYF
-	TRBV24-1	-	TRBJ1-2	TGTGCCACCAGTGATCAGCGATATGGCTACACCTTC	CATSDQRYGYTF
TRBD1	TRBV10-2	-	TRBJ1-6	TGCGCCAGCAGTGAGTCGTGGACAGGGCGGAATTCACCCCTCCACTTT	CASSESWTGRNSPLHF
-	TRBV11-2	-	TRBJ1-4	TGTGCCAGCAGCCCACAAGACAGGACCACTTTTTCAACTAATGAAAAACTGTTTTTT	CASSPQDRTTFSTNEKLFF
TRBD1	TRBV10-2	-	TRBJ2-7	TGCGCCAGCAGTCCCGGGACAGTCCCCTACGAGCAGTACTTC	CASSPGTVPYEQYF
-	TRBV9	-	TRBJ2-7	TGTGCCAGCAGCGTAGGGGGAGGAACACTCTCCTACGAGCAGTACTTC	CASSVGGGTLSYEQYF
-	TRBV3-1/TRBV3-2	-	TRBJ2-3	TGTGCCAGCAGCCACGGGACTTGGGCAGATACGCAGTATTTT	CASSHGTWADTQYF
-	TRBV27	-	TRBJ2-1	TGTGCCAGCAGTTTCGGTTACAATGAGCAGTTCTTC	CASSFGYNEQFF
-	TRBV25-1	once	TRBJ1-6	TGTGCCAGCACCCAGGGGTACTCACCCCTCCACTTT	CASTQGYSPLHF
TRBD1	TRBV7-2	-	TRBJ1-2	TGTGCCAGCAGCTTTCAACAGGGGTCATACTATGGCTACACCTTC	CASSFQQGSYYGYTF
-	TRBV14	-	TRBJ1-3	TGTGCCAGCAGTCTGGGGCCTGGAAACACCATATATTTT	CASSLGPGNTIYF